This record covers a single TCR beta chain. This record comes from a study of blood T cell repertoires in COVID-19. With 4 bases removed from V and 2 bases from J, the gap between germline ends came to 10 bases. CDR1 and CDR2 (germline): SGHDT, YYEEEE. The CDR3 runs 14 residues. Profiling relied on immunoSEQ multiplex PCR, and the TCRdb table lists in-frame clones only, not all of them. The sample holds 150,000 or so clones, 70% to 90% seen once. Membership in each cohort depended on participant-reported clinical history. The V gene is TRBV5-6, the J gene TRBJ1-5; D possibly corresponds to TRBD1 (5 bases). Sequenced material: PBMCs or T cells enriched from blood (not recorded which). The receptor comes from a middle-aged man who had recovered from COVID-19. The CDR3 coding sequence is TGTGCCAGCAGCAGGGGTTTGGGCAATCAGCCCCAGCATTTT. Its protein is CASSRGLGNQPQHF.